This T cell receptor beta chain was captured in a study of cytomegalovirus exposure and HLA in healthy donors. The study's findings and limits: Researchers counted roughly 150 TCR beta chains as cytomegalovirus-associated.

PCR employed 60 Vbeta and 13 Jbeta primers. Generated by immunoSEQ multiplex PCR, the TCRdb table keeps only in-frame clones and is missing some. Of roughly 130,000 clones listed, more than 70% are singletons. This clone was seen a handful of times. Its antigen remains unidentified. Germline V gives CDR1 SGHNT, CDR2 YYREEE (reference sequence). The CDR3 runs 15 residues. V lost 0 bases to trimming and J lost 3 bases, with 9 bases between them. The source material was PBMCs. This TCR derives from a male donor in good health and CMV-seropositive. The chain uses TRBV5-4 and TRBJ1-4; D may be TRBD1 (5 bases). This CDR3 reads CASSLGGSANEKLFF. CDR3 coding DNA: TGTGCCAGCAGCTTGGGGGGCTCAGCTAATGAAAAACTGTTTTTT.